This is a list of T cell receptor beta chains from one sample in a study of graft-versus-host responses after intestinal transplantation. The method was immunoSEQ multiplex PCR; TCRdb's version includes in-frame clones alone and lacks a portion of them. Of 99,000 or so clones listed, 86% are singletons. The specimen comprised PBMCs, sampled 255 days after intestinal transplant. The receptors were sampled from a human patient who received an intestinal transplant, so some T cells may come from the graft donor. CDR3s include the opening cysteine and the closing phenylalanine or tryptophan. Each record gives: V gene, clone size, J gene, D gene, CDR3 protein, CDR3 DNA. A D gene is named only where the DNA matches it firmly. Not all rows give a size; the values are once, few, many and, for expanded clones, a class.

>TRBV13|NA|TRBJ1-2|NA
CASSLGQFGGYTF
TGTGCCAGCAGCCTTGGACAGTTTGGTGGCTACACCTTC
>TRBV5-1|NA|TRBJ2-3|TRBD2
CASNRAGGPSTDTQYF
TGCGCCAGTAACCGAGCGGGGGGCCCAAGCACAGATACGCAGTATTTT
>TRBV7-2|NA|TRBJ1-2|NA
CASSPRPGYGYTF
TGTGCCAGCAGCCCCCGACCCGGCTATGGCTACACCTTC
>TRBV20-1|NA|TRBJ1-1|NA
CSAFDSTEAFF
TGCAGTGCTTTTGACTCCACTGAAGCTTTCTTT
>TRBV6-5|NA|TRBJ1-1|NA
CASSNLENTEAFF
TGTGCCAGCAGTAACCTGGAAAACACTGAAGCTTTCTTT
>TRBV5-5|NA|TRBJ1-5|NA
CASSLAAWGPQHF
TGTGCCAGCAGCTTGGCGGCGTGGGGGCCCCAGCATTTT
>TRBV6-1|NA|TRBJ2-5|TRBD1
CASSGGQGAETQYF
TGTGCCAGCAGTGGGGGACAGGGGGCAGAGACCCAGTACTTC
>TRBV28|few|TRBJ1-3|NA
CASSFQGLGTIYF
TGTGCCAGCAGTTTCCAGGGTTTAGGCACCATATATTTT
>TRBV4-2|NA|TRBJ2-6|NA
CASSQDTGSGANVLTF
TGTGCCAGCAGCCAAGATACAGGCTCTGGGGCCAACGTCCTGACTTTC
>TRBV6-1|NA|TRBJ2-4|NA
CASSEWGVAKNIQYF
TGTGCCAGCAGTGAATGGGGGGTAGCCAAAAACATTCAGTACTTC
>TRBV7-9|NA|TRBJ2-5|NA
CASRRLTGLWEETQYF
TGTGCCAGCAGACGCCTAACGGGACTTTGGGAAGAGACCCAGTACTTC
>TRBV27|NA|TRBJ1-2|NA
CASSSAAGSYGYTF
TGTGCCAGCAGTTCAGCAGCCGGGAGCTATGGCTACACCTTC
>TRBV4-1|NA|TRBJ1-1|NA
CASSQDARGADTEAFF
TGCGCCAGCAGCCAAGATGCTCGGGGGGCGGACACTGAAGCTTTCTTT
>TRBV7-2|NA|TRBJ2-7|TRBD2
CASSLPKFGGDTYEQYF
TGTGCCAGCAGCCTCCCCAAATTCGGGGGGGATACCTACGAGCAGTACTTC
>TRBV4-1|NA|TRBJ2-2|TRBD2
CASSQGPSGGYTGELFF
TGCGCCAGCAGCCAAGGCCCAAGCGGGGGTTACACCGGGGAGCTGTTTTTT
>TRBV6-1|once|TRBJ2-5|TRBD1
CASSEQGAGETQYF
TGTGCCAGCAGCGAACAGGGGGCGGGGGAGACCCAGTACTTC
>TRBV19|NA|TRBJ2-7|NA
CASGTAYEQYF
TGTGCCAGTGGGACGGCCTACGAGCAGTACTTC
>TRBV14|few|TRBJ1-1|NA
CASSSMNTEAFF
TGTGCCAGCAGCTCGATGAACACTGAAGCTTTCTTT
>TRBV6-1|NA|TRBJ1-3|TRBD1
CASSIQGAGNTIYF
TGTGCCAGCAGTATACAGGGGGCTGGAAACACCATATATTTT
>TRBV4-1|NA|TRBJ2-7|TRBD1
CASSRMGTGIYEQYF
TGCGCCAGCAGCCGGATGGGGACAGGGATCTACGAGCAGTACTTC
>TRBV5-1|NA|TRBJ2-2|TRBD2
CASSLPGGSGTGELFF
TGCGCCAGCAGCTTGCCCGGGGGGTCCGGTACCGGGGAGCTGTTTTTT
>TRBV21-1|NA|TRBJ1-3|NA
CASSLQTGPSSGNTIYF
TGTGCCAGCAGCCTACAGACAGGGCCCTCCTCTGGAAACACCATATATTTT
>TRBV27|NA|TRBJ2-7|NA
CASSLFIYYEQYF
TGTGCCAGCAGTTTATTTATCTACTACGAGCAGTACTTC
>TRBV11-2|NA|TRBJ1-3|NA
CASSFTDSYSGNTIYF
TGTGCCAGCAGTTTTACGGACAGCTACTCTGGAAACACCATATATTTT
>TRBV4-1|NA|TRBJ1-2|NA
CASSQKTSTANYGYTF
TGCGCCAGCAGCCAAAAAACTTCGACAGCTAACTATGGCTACACCTTC
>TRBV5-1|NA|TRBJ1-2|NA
CASSLGENYGYTF
TGCGCCAGCAGCTTAGGGGAAAACTATGGCTACACCTTC
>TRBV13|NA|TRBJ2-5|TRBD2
CASSLAPGGRETQYF
TGTGCCAGCAGCTTAGCCCCCGGGGGGAGGGAGACCCAGTACTTC
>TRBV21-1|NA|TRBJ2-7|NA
CASSRDRDLSSSYEQYF
TGTGCCAGCAGCCGGGACAGGGACCTCTCAAGCTCCTACGAGCAGTACTTC